This T cell receptor (beta chain) was documented in a study of identical twins. Broader study findings: Analyses of zero insertions could, in part, be confounded by invariant MAIT and iNKT cells.

Remarks on this clonotype: As yet, its antigen is unknown.

From germline, CDR1 is DFQATT and CDR2 SNEGSKA (reference sequence). Germline trimming cut 6 bases from V and 7 bases from J; bases unmatched to any gene: 12. CDR3 size: 15 residues. One entry per CDR3 protein results from TCRdb running MiXCR on the 5' RACE reads. The table shows about 530,000 distinct CDR3 sequences, with around 15% occurring only once. A further study also used this sample, focusing on yellow fever vaccine responses in identical twins.

The chain recombines TRBV20-1 with TRBJ2-1, with 10 bases matching TRBD2. What was sequenced was CD4+ T cells sorted from blood. This TCR came from a woman under 30 in good health. The CDR3 region is CSAAKLAGLPNEQFF. CDR3 coding DNA: TGCAGTGCCGCAAAACTAGCGGGACTGCCGAATGAGCAGTTCTTC.